The 13 T cell receptor beta chains reported below all come from one sample, sequenced in a study of beta chain features in type 1 diabetes. General study findings and limits: Type 1 diabetes patients had TCRB CDR3s that were shorter (moderately but significantly so) in all four CD4+ subsets.

The isolated RNA, all of it, was reverse transcribed, so expressed TCRB transcripts were what got sequenced. TCRdb's copy holds only in-frame clones and misses some; the assay was immunoSEQ multiplex PCR. The table records 500,000 to 650,000 clones, around 12% of them present only once. These TCRs are of unknown antigen specificity. Sequenced material: naive CD4+ T cells from blood. The receptor set was obtained from a man aged 25 to 40 with type 1 diabetes.

This clone was seen a few times. The sample has other DNA sequences that encode this CDR3 too. The chain carries TRBV29-1 and TRBJ1-5, with D possibly being TRBD1 (5 bases). Germline lookup yields CDR1 SQVTM and CDR2 ANQGSEA. This CDR3 region has 12 residues. The V gene lost 4 bases and the J gene lost 5 bases, with 9 bases spanning the gap. The CDR3 coding sequence is TGCAGCGTTGGGGAAGGGGATCAGCCCCAGCATTTT. Translating it yields CSVGEGDQPQHF.

This clone has more than one count but fewer than ten. V is TRBV4-3 and J is TRBJ2-2; 8 positions agree with TRBD1. V trimming: 3 bases; J trimming: 0 bases; junction bases outside the gene matches: 6. The germline CDR1 and CDR2 sequences are LGHNA and YSLEER. The CDR3 has 17 residues. Here the CDR3 DNA reads TGCGCCAGCAGCCAGACAGGGGTGGCCGCGAACACCGGGGAGCTGTTTTTT. Protein sequence: CASSQTGVAANTGELFF.

CDR3 sequence: CASMDRTFNQPQHF. DNA of the CDR3: TGTGCCAGCATGGATAGGACCTTCAATCAGCCCCAGCATTTT. The chain is built from TRBV14 and TRBJ1-5; D remains ambiguous. The CDR3 sequence is 14 residues long. V lost 7 bases to trimming and J lost 3 bases, with 13 bases between them. The germline V gene has CDR1 SGHDN and CDR2 FVKESK.

The genes are TRBV5-1 and TRBJ1-3; tentative D call: TRBD1 (5 bases). Germline lookup yields CDR1 SGHRS and CDR2 YFSETQ. The V end was cut by 4 bases, the J end by 1 base, with 12 bases between. This CDR3 contains 15 residues. The CDR3 loop reads CASSMEGESGNTIYF. CDR3 sequence (DNA): TGCGCCAGCAGCATGGAAGGGGAGTCTGGAAACACCATATATTTT.

This clone has just a few counts. The sample has other DNA sequences that encode this CDR3 too. The J gene is TRBJ2-5, the V gene TRBV7-2; D gene unclear. From germline, CDR1 is SGHTA and CDR2 FQGNSA. CDR3 size: 14 residues. Trimming removed 0 bases at V and 5 bases at J, with 10 bases between. Here the CDR3 reads CASSLAGPGETQYF. The CDR3 nucleotides read TGTGCCAGCAGCTTAGCCGGGCCCGGGGAGACCCAGTACTTC.

The V call is TRBV7-2, the J call TRBJ1-2; D might be TRBD1 (5 bases). Germline V lookup: CDR1 SGHTA, CDR2 FQGNSA. Trimming removed 1 base at V and 1 base at J, with 13 bases between. The CDR3 is 16 amino acids. The CDR3 here is CASSLGGRDFNYGYTF. The DNA for the CDR3 is TGTGCCAGCAGCTTAGGAGGTCGGGACTTTAACTATGGCTACACCTTC.

The rearrangement joins TRBV7-8 to TRBJ2-3; 8 bases agree with TRBD1. This CDR3 is 15 amino acids long. Germline lookup yields CDR1 SGHVS and CDR2 FQNEAQ. Trimming removed 4 bases from V and 1 base from J; junction bases left unmatched: 4. CDR3 region: CASSSRGRGTDTQYF. CDR3 DNA sequence: TGTGCCAGCAGCTCCAGGGGGCGAGGCACAGATACGCAGTATTTT.

Comment on this clone: Other DNA sequences of this sample code for an identical CDR3. This rearrangement joins TRBV9 to TRBJ1-4; 7 bases agree with TRBD1. V was clipped by 4 bases and J by 5 bases; unmatched bases: 11. This CDR3 has 16 amino acids. Germline lookup yields CDR1 SGDLS and CDR2 YYNGEE. The DNA for the CDR3 is TGTGCCAGCAGCCCCCAAAGACAGGGCGGGAATGAAAAACTGTTTTTT. Translating gives CASSPQRQGGNEKLFF.

This clone was seen a few times. This chain connects TRBV29-1 to TRBJ2-2; maybe TRBD2 (5 bases). The CDR3 runs to 12 residues. V lost 8 bases, J lost 4 bases, and 11 bases lay in between. The germline V gene has CDR1 SQVTM and CDR2 ANQGSEA. The CDR3 DNA is TGCAGCTTTCAGGCGGGCACCGGGGAGCTGTTTTTT. Its protein product is CSFQAGTGELFF.

This clone was recorded a few times. The chain recombines TRBV10-3 with TRBJ2-1; 8 bases agree with TRBD1. In germline, CDR1 is ENHRY, CDR2 SYGVKD. This CDR3 region has 18 residues. Unmatched junction bases numbered 13, after V lost 6 bases and J lost 0 bases. CDR3 bases: TGTGCCATCAGCCCGGGACAGGCCTCTCCAAGCTCCTACAATGAGCAGTTCTTC. It is translated as CAISPGQASPSSYNEQFF.

This clone was observed a handful of times. The chain links TRBV7-2 to TRBJ1-2, with 12 bases aligning to TRBD1. CDR1 SGHTA and CDR2 FQGNSA come from the germline V gene. V trimming: 2 bases; J trimming: 8 bases; junction bases outside the gene matches: 12. The CDR3 length is 17 residues. CDR3 sequence (DNA): TGTGCCAGCAGCTTATCCACCGGGACAGGGGGCATGCCGGGCTACACCTTC. Its translation is CASSLSTGTGGMPGYTF.

This clone was seen a few times. This chain uses TRBV2 with TRBJ2-7, with D tentatively TRBD2 (6 bases). This CDR3 has 15 residues. Deletions cut 5 bases from V and 7 bases from J, with 21 bases between. The V gene's germline CDR1 is SNHLY and CDR2 FYNNEI. The CDR3 sequence is CASSPFGLAIGEQYF. The CDR3 region has the DNA TGTGCCAGCAGTCCGTTCGGTCTAGCGATCGGGGAGCAGTACTTC.

The table lists this clone with a few counts. V gene TRBV11-2 combines with J gene TRBJ1-2, with D tentatively TRBD1 (5 bases). Germline CDR1 reads SGHAT; CDR2 reads FQNNGV. The CDR3 loop spans 15 amino acids. V was cut by 1 base and J by 0 bases, with 9 bases left in between. The CDR3 loop reads CASSLAGTANYGYTF. CDR3 nucleotides: TGTGCCAGCAGCTTAGCCGGGACTGCTAACTATGGCTACACCTTC.